Here is one T cell receptor (beta chain) with its context. This record belongs to a study of shared clonotypes between healthy human individuals. This CDR3 is 16 amino acids long. The V segment lost 1 base and the J segment 7 bases; nucleotides outside the gene matches: 6. Germline loops: CDR1 SGHTA, CDR2 FQGNSA. Profiling relied on immunoSEQ multiplex PCR, and the TCRdb table lists in-frame clones only, not all of them. The profile shows nearly 1,000,000 clones, 60% to 85% of them singletons. The clonotype originates from a man between 18 and 29 years old in good health. Sequenced: memory CD4+ T cells sorted from blood. Subset defined: CD45RA-negative fraction. J is TRBJ2-3 and V is TRBV7-2; TRBD2 agrees at 12 bases. The CDR3 DNA reads as TGTGCCAGCAGCTTAGGACGGCTAGCGGGGGGGAATACGCAGTATTTT. Translation: CASSLGRLAGGNTQYF.